Reported below is one T cell receptor beta chain. This specimen comes from a study of blood T cell repertoires in COVID-19. Source study methods: For nucleated cells, counts were estimated from reference gene primer amplification. Assay used: immunoSEQ multiplex PCR; TCRdb lists only in-frame clones, some missing. V and J calls and clone size are those listed in that table; D and trimming were worked out from the DNA. The repertoire holds about 350,000 clones, with roughly 90% as singletons. The material sequenced was PBMCs or T cells enriched from blood (not recorded which). The sequence was collected from a woman under 40 who had been exposed to COVID-19.

The DNA for the CDR3 is TGTGCCAGCAGCGCCAGCGGGACTGGAGAGACCCAGTACTTC. Amino acid sequence: CASSASGTGETQYF. The chain joins TRBV9 to TRBJ2-5; 7 bases line up with TRBD2. The germline V gene has CDR1 SGDLS and CDR2 YYNGEE. V shed 3 bases and J 4 bases; nucleotides not matched to a gene: 6. The CDR3 has 14 amino acids.